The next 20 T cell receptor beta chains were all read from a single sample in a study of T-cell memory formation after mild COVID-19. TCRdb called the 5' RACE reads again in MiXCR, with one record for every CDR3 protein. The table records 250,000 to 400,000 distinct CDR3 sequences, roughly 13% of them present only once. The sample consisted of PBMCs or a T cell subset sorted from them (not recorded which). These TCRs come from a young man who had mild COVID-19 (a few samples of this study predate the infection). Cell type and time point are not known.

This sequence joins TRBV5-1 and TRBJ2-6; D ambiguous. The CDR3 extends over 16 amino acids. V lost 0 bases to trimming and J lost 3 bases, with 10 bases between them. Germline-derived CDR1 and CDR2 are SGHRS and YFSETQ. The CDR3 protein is CASSLARAGGANVLTF. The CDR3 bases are TGCGCCAGCAGCTTGGCCCGGGCAGGTGGGGCCAACGTCCTGACTTTC. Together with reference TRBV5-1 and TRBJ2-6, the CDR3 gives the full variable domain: KAGVTQTPRYLIKTRGQQVTLSCSPISGHRSVSWYQQTPGQGLQFLFEYFSETQRNKGNFPGRFSGRQFSNSRSEMNVSTLELGDSALYLCASSLARAGGANVLTFGAGSRLTVL.

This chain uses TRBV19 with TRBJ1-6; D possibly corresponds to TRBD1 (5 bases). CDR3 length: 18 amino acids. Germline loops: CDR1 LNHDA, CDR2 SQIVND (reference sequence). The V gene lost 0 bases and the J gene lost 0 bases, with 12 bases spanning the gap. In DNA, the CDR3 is TGTGCCAGTAGTATAGATGTCCAGGGAGGCTCCTATAATTCACCCCTCCACTTT. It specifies CASSIDVQGGSYNSPLHF.

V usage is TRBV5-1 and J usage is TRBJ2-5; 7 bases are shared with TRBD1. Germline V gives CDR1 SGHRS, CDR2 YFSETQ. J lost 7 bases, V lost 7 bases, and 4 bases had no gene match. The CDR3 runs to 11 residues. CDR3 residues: CASQEGATQYF. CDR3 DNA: TGCGCCAGCCAAGAGGGGGCGACCCAGTACTTC.

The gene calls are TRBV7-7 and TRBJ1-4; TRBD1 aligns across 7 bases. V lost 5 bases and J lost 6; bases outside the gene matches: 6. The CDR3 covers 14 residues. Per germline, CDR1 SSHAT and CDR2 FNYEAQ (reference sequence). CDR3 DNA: TGTGCCAGCAGCGAGACAGGGAACTATGAAAAACTGTTTTTT. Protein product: CASSETGNYEKLFF.

The DNA for the CDR3 is TGTGCCAGCAGGCCGACTGGCGCCCGCGGCCTGTTTTTT. Encoded protein: CASRPTGARGLFF. The chain combines TRBV12-3 or TRBV12-4 with TRBJ2-2; no clear D gene. V was clipped by 6 bases and J by 14 bases, with 19 bases between them. The CDR3 consists of 13 residues.

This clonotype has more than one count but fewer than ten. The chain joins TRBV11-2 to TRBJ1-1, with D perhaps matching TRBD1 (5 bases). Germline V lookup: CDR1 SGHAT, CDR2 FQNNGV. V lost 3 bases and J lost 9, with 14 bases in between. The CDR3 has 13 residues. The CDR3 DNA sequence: TGTGCCAGCAGCTTGGTGGTAGGGGTTCAAGCTTTCTTT. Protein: CASSLVVGVQAFF.

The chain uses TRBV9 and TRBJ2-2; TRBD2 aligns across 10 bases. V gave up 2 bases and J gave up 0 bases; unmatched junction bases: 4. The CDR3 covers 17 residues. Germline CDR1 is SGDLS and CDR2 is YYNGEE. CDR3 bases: TGTGCCAGCAGCGTTTCTAGCGGGGGAGCGAACACCGGGGAGCTGTTTTTT. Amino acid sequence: CASSVSSGGANTGELFF.

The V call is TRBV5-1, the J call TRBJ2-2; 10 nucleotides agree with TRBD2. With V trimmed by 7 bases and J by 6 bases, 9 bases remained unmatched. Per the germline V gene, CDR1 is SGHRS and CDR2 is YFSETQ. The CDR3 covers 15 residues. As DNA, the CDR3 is TGCGCCAGCGGATCTAGCGGGGGCGTAGCCGGGGAGCTGTTTTTT. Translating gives CASGSSGGVAGELFF. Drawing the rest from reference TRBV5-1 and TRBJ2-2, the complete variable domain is KAGVTQTPRYLIKTRGQQVTLSCSPISGHRSVSWYQQTPGQGLQFLFEYFSETQRNKGNFPGRFSGRQFSNSRSEMNVSTLELGDSALYLCASGSSGGVAGELFFGEGSRLTVL.

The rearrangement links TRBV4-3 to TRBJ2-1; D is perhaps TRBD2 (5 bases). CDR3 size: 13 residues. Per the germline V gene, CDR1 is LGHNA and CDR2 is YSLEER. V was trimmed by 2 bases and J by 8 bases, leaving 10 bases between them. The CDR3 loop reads CASSQSQRDEQFF. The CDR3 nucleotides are TGCGCCAGCAGCCAATCACAGAGGGATGAGCAGTTCTTC.

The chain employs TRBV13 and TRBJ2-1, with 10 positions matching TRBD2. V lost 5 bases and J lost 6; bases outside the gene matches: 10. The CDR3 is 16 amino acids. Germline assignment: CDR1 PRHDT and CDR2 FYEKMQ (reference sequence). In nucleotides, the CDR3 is TGTGCCAGCAGCGACTCAGCGGGGGGGCCTTCCAATGAGCAGTTCTTC. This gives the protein CASSDSAGGPSNEQFF.

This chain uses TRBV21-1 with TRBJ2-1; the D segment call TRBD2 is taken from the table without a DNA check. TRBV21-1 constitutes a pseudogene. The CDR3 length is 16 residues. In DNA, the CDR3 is TGTGCCAGCACCCTACTAGCGGGGGGGCCTCACAATGAGCAGTTCTTC. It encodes CASTLLAGGPHNEQFF.

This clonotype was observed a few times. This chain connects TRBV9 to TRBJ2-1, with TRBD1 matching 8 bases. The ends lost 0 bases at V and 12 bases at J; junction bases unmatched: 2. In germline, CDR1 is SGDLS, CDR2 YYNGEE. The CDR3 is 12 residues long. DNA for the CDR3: TGTGCCAGCAGCGTAGAGGGACAGGCGCAGTTCTTC. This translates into CASSVEGQAQFF. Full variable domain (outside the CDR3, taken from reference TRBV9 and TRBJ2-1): DSGVTQTPKHLITATGQRVTLRCSPRSGDLSVYWYQQSLDQGLQFLIQYYNGEERAKGNILERFSAQQFPDLHSELNLSSLELGDSALYFCASSVEGQAQFFGPGTRLTVL.

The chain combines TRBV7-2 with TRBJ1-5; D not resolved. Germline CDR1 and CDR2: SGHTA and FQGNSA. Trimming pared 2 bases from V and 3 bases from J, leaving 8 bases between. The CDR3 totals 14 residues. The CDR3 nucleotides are TGTGCCAGCAGCTTACGGTCAGTCAATCAGCCCCAGCATTTT. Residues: CASSLRSVNQPQHF.

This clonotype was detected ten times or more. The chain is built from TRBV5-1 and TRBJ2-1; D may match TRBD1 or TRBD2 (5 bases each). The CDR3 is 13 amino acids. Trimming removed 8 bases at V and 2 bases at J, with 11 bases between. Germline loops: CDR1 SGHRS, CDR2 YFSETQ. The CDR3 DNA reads TGCGCCAGTAGATGGGACGCCTACAATGAGCAGTTCTTC. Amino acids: CASRWDAYNEQFF. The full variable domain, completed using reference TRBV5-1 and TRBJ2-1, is KAGVTQTPRYLIKTRGQQVTLSCSPISGHRSVSWYQQTPGQGLQFLFEYFSETQRNKGNFPGRFSGRQFSNSRSEMNVSTLELGDSALYLCASRWDAYNEQFFGPGTRLTVL.

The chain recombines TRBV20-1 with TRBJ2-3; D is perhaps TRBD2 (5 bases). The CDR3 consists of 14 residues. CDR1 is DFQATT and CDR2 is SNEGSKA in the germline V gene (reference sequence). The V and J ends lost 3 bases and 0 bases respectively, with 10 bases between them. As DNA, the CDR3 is TGCAGTGCTAGCGGGGAACAAAGCACAGATACGCAGTATTTT. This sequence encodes CSASGEQSTDTQYF.

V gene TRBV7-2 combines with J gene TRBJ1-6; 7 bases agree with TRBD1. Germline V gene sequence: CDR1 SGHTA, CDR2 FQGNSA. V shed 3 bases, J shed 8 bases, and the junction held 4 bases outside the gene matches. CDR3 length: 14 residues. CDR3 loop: CASSLTGSDSPLHF. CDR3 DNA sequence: TGTGCCAGCAGCTTGACAGGGAGTGATTCACCCCTCCACTTT.

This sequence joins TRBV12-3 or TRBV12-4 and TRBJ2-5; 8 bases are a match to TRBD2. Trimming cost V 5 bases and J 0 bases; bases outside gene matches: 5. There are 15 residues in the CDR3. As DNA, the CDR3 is TGTGCCAGCAGTAGCCGGGGGGGGTACCAAGAGACCCAGTACTTC. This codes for CASSSRGGYQETQYF.

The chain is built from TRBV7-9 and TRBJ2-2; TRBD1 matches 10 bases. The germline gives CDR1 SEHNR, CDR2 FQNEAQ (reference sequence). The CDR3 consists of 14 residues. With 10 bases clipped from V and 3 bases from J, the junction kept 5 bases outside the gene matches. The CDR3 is CANRGQGDTGELFF. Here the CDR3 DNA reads TGTGCCAACAGAGGACAGGGGGACACCGGGGAGCTGTTTTTT.

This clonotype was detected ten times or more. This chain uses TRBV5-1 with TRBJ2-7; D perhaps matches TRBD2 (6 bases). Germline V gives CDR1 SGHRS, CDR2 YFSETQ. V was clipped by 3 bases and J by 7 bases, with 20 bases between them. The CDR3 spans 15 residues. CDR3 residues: CASSSGGRGSSEQYF. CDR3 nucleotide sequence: TGCGCCAGCAGCTCCGGGGGTCGGGGATCCTCTGAGCAGTACTTC.

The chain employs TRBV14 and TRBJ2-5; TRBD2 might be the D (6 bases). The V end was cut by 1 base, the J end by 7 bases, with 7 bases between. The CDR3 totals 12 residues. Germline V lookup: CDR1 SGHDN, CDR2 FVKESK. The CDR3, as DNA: TGTGCCAGCAGCCAAGTCGGGGGGACCCAGTACTTC. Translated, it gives CASSQVGGTQYF.